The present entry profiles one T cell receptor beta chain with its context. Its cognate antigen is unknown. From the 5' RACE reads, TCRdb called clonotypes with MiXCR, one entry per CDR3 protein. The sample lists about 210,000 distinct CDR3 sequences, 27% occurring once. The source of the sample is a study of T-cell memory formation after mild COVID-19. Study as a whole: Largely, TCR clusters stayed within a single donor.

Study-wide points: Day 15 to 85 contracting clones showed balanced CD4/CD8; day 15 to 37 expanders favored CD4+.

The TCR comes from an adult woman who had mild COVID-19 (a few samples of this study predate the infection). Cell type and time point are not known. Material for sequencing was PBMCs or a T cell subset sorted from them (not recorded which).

The CDR3 sequence is CSVEEDGSTQYF. The CDR3 bases are TGCAGCGTTGAAGAGGATGGGAGTACGCAGTATTTT. The chain links TRBV29-1 to TRBJ2-3; a weak D match, TRBD2 (5 bases). Germline V gives CDR1 SQVTM, CDR2 ANQGSEA. The V and J ends lost 0 bases and 8 bases respectively, with 9 bases between them. CDR3 length: 12 residues.